Following are 28 T cell receptor beta chains from one sample sequenced in a study of cytomegalovirus exposure and HLA in healthy donors. TCRdb's table, derived via immunoSEQ multiplex PCR, lists solely in-frame clones and lacks some. The sample holds some 170,000 clones, around nine tenths seen once. The sample was PBMCs. These receptors came from a woman in her thirties in good health and CMV-seronegative.

The rearrangement joins TRBV27 to TRBJ1-2; 7 bases fit TRBD1. The CDR3 has 12 residues. V lost 5 bases, J lost 7 bases, and 4 bases stayed unmatched. Per germline, CDR1 MNHEY and CDR2 SMNVEV (reference sequence). CDR3 region: CASSRGGFGYTF. DNA for the CDR3: TGTGCCAGCAGTAGAGGGGGCTTTGGCTACACCTTC.

The V and J genes are TRBV18 and TRBJ2-1; the D gene is possibly TRBD1 (6 bases). Germline-derived CDR1 and CDR2 are KGHSH and LQKENI. V dropped 3 bases and J dropped 3 bases, with 12 bases sitting between them. The CDR3 consists of 15 residues. The CDR3 nucleotides are TGTGCCAGCTCACCCCTACAGGGAAACTACAATGAGCAGTTCTTC. It encodes CASSPLQGNYNEQFF.

This clone was detected only once. J is TRBJ2-5 and V is TRBV27; TRBD2 matches 12 bases. V lost 5 bases, J lost 0 bases, and 4 bases stayed unmatched. The length of the CDR3 is 16 residues. Germline V gene lookup returns CDR1 MNHEY and CDR2 SMNVEV (reference sequence). The CDR3 region has the DNA TGTGCCAGCAGTCCCGCTAGCGGGGGGGACCAAGAGACCCAGTACTTC. It encodes CASSPASGGDQETQYF.

This rearrangement joins TRBV19 to TRBJ2-1; TRBD2 matches 7 bases. The germline gives CDR1 LNHDA, CDR2 SQIVND (reference sequence). V gave up 4 bases and J gave up 2 bases; unmatched junction bases: 5. This CDR3 has 15 residues. As DNA, the CDR3 is TGTGCCAGTAGTAACGGACTAGGCCCCTACAATGAGCAGTTCTTC. Translated, it gives CASSNGLGPYNEQFF.

V gene TRBV7-8 combines with J gene TRBJ2-3, with D possibly matching TRBD2 (6 bases). Germline V lookup: CDR1 SGHVS, CDR2 FQNEAQ. Trimming removed 5 bases from V and 6 bases from J, with 18 bases in between. The CDR3 totals 15 residues. The CDR3: CASSVPGTAVDTQYF. The CDR3 nucleotides read TGTGCCAGCAGCGTACCCGGGACTGCCGTGGATACGCAGTATTTT.

This sequence joins TRBV7-2 and TRBJ1-5, with 8 bases aligning to TRBD1. Trimming removed 5 bases from V and 6 bases from J; junction bases left unmatched: 9. The germline gives CDR1 SGHTA, CDR2 FQGNSA. This CDR3 is 15 amino acids long. This chain's CDR3 is CASSPETGVLQPQHF. The CDR3 DNA sequence: TGTGCCAGCAGCCCGGAGACAGGGGTACTTCAGCCCCAGCATTTT.

The rearrangement uses TRBV7-8 and TRBJ1-2; the D gene is possibly TRBD1 (6 bases). CDR1 and CDR2 (germline): SGHVS, FQNEAQ. The CDR3 totals 13 residues. The germline V and J ends were trimmed by 1 base and 7 bases, with 10 bases remaining between them. The DNA of the CDR3 is TGTGCCAGCAGCTTAGGGTCAGGGGCTGGCTACACCTTC. Encoded protein: CASSLGSGAGYTF.

The chain links TRBV9 to TRBJ2-7, with 8 positions matching TRBD2. This CDR3 region has 15 residues. J was trimmed by 4 bases and V by 3 bases; bases with no gene match: 9. Germline assignment: CDR1 SGDLS and CDR2 YYNGEE. The CDR3 DNA reads as TGTGCCAGCAGCGAGGCCCCCGGGGGGGGGTACGAGCAGTACTTC. This codes for CASSEAPGGGYEQYF.

The J gene is TRBJ1-2, the V gene TRBV5-6; D uncertain. The V end was cut by 0 bases, the J end by 2 bases, with 17 bases between. Looked up from germline, CDR1 is SGHDT and CDR2 is YYEEEE. The CDR3 is made up of 17 amino acids. The CDR3: CASSLGELRHRNYGYTF. DNA for the CDR3: TGTGCCAGCAGCTTGGGAGAGTTGAGACACCGAAACTATGGCTACACCTTC.

The rearrangement joins TRBV6-1 to TRBJ1-4; possible D gene TRBD1, 5 bases. The length of the CDR3 is 14 residues. The germline V gene encodes CDR1 MNHNS and CDR2 SASEGT. Between the trimmed V and J ends, which lost 8 bases and 7 bases, there was a span of 17 bases. The CDR3 DNA reads as TGTGCCAGCCGGGGGGTTTCAAGGGGTGAAAAACTGTTTTTT. It codes for CASRGVSRGEKLFF.

This clone turned up a few times. The CDR3 reads CASSLVSDRVHSPLHF. The CDR3 DNA follows: TGTGCCAGCAGTTTGGTCTCGGACAGGGTTCACTCACCCCTCCACTTT. The chain is built from TRBV28 and TRBJ1-6; 8 bases agree with TRBD1. Germline CDR1 reads MDHEN; CDR2 reads SYDVKM. The length of the CDR3 is 16 residues. The V segment lost 3 bases and the J segment 10 bases; nucleotides outside the gene matches: 11.

The rearrangement uses TRBV29-1 and TRBJ1-1, with 8 bases fitting TRBD1. Germline CDR1 reads SQVTM; CDR2 reads ANQGSEA. CDR3 length: 13 residues. V was pared by 7 bases and J by 4 bases, with 8 bases of the junction left unmatched. The DNA for the CDR3 is TGCAGCGCCAAGACAGGGGCCAGCACTGAAGCTTTCTTT. It encodes CSAKTGASTEAFF.

The chain combines TRBV6-4 with TRBJ2-5; 14 bases fit TRBD2. Trimming took 0 bases from V and 2 from J; bases not matched to a gene: 2. Germline lookup yields CDR1 MRHNA and CDR2 SNTAGT. The CDR3 is 17 amino acids. CDR3 sequence: CASSDSRTSGGQETQYF. For the CDR3, the DNA is TGTGCCAGCAGTGACTCCCGGACTAGCGGGGGGCAAGAGACCCAGTACTTC.

This clone was seen once. Other DNA sequences from this sample encode an identical CDR3 as well. The chain is built from TRBV4-3 and TRBJ2-7; 9 nucleotides match TRBD1. The trim removed 3 bases at V and 2 bases at J, leaving 5 bases unmatched. CDR1 is LGHNA and CDR2 is YSLEER in the germline V gene. The CDR3 extends over 15 amino acids. The CDR3 reads CASSQDRGTAYEQYF. The CDR3 DNA follows: TGCGCCAGCAGCCAGGACAGGGGTACAGCCTACGAGCAGTACTTC.

The gene calls are TRBV4-2 and TRBJ2-7, with D perhaps TRBD1 (5 bases). Per the germline V gene, CDR1 is LGHNA and CDR2 is YNFKEQ. The CDR3 runs to 18 residues. V was cut by 1 base and J by 7 bases, with 26 bases left in between. CDR3 region: CASSQVLDKQGDMGEQYF. CDR3 nucleotide sequence: TGTGCCAGCAGCCAAGTCCTCGATAAGCAGGGCGATATGGGAGAGCAGTACTTC.

This sequence joins TRBV13 and TRBJ1-5; D gene ambiguous. This CDR3 contains 15 residues. The germline gives CDR1 PRHDT, CDR2 FYEKMQ (reference sequence). Trimming took off 0 bases at V and 0 bases at J, with 6 bases between the two ends. The CDR3 region is CASSLGGYSNQPQHF. The CDR3, as DNA: TGTGCCAGCAGCTTAGGCGGGTATAGCAATCAGCCCCAGCATTTT. Filled out from reference TRBV13 and TRBJ1-5, the complete variable domain reads AAGVIQSPRHLIKEKRETATLKCYPIPRHDTVYWYQQGPGQDPQFLISFYEKMQSDKGSIPDRFSAQQFSDYHSELNMSSLELGDSALYFCASSLGGYSNQPQHFGDGTRLSIL.

The chain couples TRBV10-3 to TRBJ2-6; D may be TRBD2 (6 bases). There are 16 residues in the CDR3. In germline, CDR1 is ENHRY, CDR2 SYGVKD. Trimming removed 0 bases from V and 0 bases from J, with 6 bases in between. CDR3 region: CAISESGGSGANVLTF. The CDR3 nucleotides read TGTGCCATCAGTGAGTCGGGGGGCTCTGGGGCCAACGTCCTGACTTTC.

This sequence joins TRBV27 and TRBJ1-2; 10 bases align to TRBD1. This CDR3 comprises 14 residues. V lost 6 bases, J lost 8 bases, and 9 bases stayed unmatched. Germline CDR1 is MNHEY and CDR2 is SMNVEV (reference sequence). The chain's CDR3 is CASSSGTGVFGYTF. In nucleotides, the CDR3 is TGTGCCAGCAGCTCCGGGACAGGGGTTTTCGGCTACACCTTC.

The rearrangement joins TRBV4-1 to TRBJ2-7; 7 bases are shared with TRBD1. Germline lookup yields CDR1 MGHRA and CDR2 YSYEKL. This CDR3 is built from 15 residues. Trimming cost V 3 bases and J 7 bases; bases outside gene matches: 12. CDR3 in amino acids: CASSHGDRDLMEQYF. The CDR3 DNA reads as TGCGCCAGCAGCCACGGAGACAGGGATCTTATGGAGCAGTACTTC.

This chain connects TRBV5-1 to TRBJ2-3; the D gene is possibly TRBD1 (7 bases). Deletions cut 0 bases from V and 3 bases from J, with 11 bases between. Germline V CDR1 and CDR2: SGHRS, YFSETQ. The CDR3 loop spans 15 amino acids. The CDR3 region has the DNA TGCGCCAGCAGCTTGGGGGCAGGGGGGACAGATACGCAGTATTTT. Residues: CASSLGAGGTDTQYF. Variable domain in full (rest from reference TRBV5-1 and TRBJ2-3): KAGVTQTPRYLIKTRGQQVTLSCSPISGHRSVSWYQQTPGQGLQFLFEYFSETQRNKGNFPGRFSGRQFSNSRSEMNVSTLELGDSALYLCASSLGAGGTDTQYFGPGTRLTVL.

This rearrangement joins TRBV6-5 to TRBJ2-7, with D tentatively TRBD1 (6 bases). This CDR3 region has 15 residues. Trimming removed 2 bases at V and 9 bases at J, with 20 bases between. The germline V gene encodes CDR1 MNHEY and CDR2 SVGAGI. CDR3 nucleotides: TGTGCCAGCAGTTACCGCCCGGGACCAGGGGTACGGCAGTACTTC. Translated, it gives CASSYRPGPGVRQYF.

This clone was counted once. The chain joins TRBV4-1 to TRBJ1-1; a possible D gene is TRBD1 (6 bases). Germline V gene sequence: CDR1 MGHRA, CDR2 YSYEKL. Trimming took off 6 bases at V and 8 bases at J, with 16 bases between the two ends. CDR3 size: 13 residues. The DNA of the CDR3 is TGCGCCAGCAGTGACCTTCCGGGACAAGAAGCTTTCTTT. Protein sequence: CASSDLPGQEAFF.

This clone was recorded only once. The V and J genes are TRBV27 and TRBJ1-2; D gene unclear. Trimming pared 1 base from V and 0 bases from J, leaving 9 bases between. Germline CDR1 reads MNHEY; CDR2 reads SMNVEV (reference sequence). The CDR3 extends over 15 amino acids. DNA for the CDR3: TGTGCCAGCAGTTTATTGGGAGAGTCTAACTATGGCTACACCTTC. It is translated as CASSLLGESNYGYTF.

Remarks on this clone: One end of the junction varies from germline; a read error may be responsible. The V and J genes are TRBV7-7 and TRBJ1-1, with D unresolved. Germline V gives CDR1 SSHAT, CDR2 FNYEAQ (reference sequence). The CDR3 sequence is 13 residues long. The CDR3 loop reads CASSLAQNTEAFF. As DNA, the CDR3 is TGTGCTAGCAGCTTAGCTCAGAACACTGAAGCTTTCTTT.

A few counts support this clone. This chain uses TRBV6-5 with TRBJ2-7; weak D call: TRBD1 (5 bases). This CDR3 spans 14 amino acids. The V gene lost 0 bases and the J gene lost 1 base, with 7 bases spanning the gap. Germline CDR1 MNHEY, CDR2 SVGAGI. The CDR3 region is CASSYSAGSYEQYF. The CDR3, as DNA: TGTGCCAGCAGTTACTCGGCAGGGTCCTACGAGCAGTACTTC.

The V and J genes are TRBV5-6 and TRBJ1-5, with 10 bases aligning to TRBD1. Germline CDR1 reads SGHDT; CDR2 reads YYEEEE. V was pared by 0 bases and J by 9 bases, with 9 bases of the junction left unmatched. This CDR3 has 16 residues. The CDR3 DNA reads TGTGCCAGCAGCTTGGAGTCCGGGACAGGGGATGGGCCCCAGCATTTT. It encodes CASSLESGTGDGPQHF.

The chain recombines TRBV30 with TRBJ2-7; TRBD2 matches at 8 bases. The CDR3 totals 13 residues. Per the germline V gene, CDR1 is GTSNPN and CDR2 is SVGIG (reference sequence). Trimming took 2 bases from V and 4 from J; bases not matched to a gene: 4. As DNA, the CDR3 is TGTGCCTGGAGTAGCGGGGGCGAATACGAGCAGTACTTC. Amino acids: CAWSSGGEYEQYF.

This rearrangement joins TRBV28 to TRBJ1-1; 9 nucleotides align to TRBD1. CDR1 MDHEN and CDR2 SYDVKM come from the germline V gene. The CDR3 spans 16 residues. The V and J ends lost 7 bases and 1 base, in that order; junction bases with no gene match: 10. The CDR3: CASTHPRQGGNTEAFF. The DNA of the CDR3 is TGTGCCAGCACCCACCCTCGACAGGGGGGGAACACTGAAGCTTTCTTT.